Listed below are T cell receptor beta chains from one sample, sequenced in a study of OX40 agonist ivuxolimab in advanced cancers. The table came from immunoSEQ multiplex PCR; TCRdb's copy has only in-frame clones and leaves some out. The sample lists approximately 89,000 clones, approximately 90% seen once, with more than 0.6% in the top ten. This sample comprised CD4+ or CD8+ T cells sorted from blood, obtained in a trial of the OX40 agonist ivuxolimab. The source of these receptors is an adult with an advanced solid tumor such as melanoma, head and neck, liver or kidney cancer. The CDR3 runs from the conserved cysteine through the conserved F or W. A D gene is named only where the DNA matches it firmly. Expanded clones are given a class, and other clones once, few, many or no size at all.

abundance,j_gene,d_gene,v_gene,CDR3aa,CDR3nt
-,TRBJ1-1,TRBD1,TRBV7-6,CASSQPGGYTEAFF,TGTGCCAGCAGCCAACCAGGGGGATACACTGAAGCTTTCTTT
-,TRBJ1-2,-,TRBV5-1,CASSLGGDHGYTF,TGCGCCAGCAGCTTGGGCGGGGATCATGGCTACACCTTC
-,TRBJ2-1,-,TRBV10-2,CASSDGTTPGEQFF,TGCGCCAGCAGTGATGGGACCACGCCCGGTGAGCAGTTCTTC
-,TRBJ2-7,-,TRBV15,CATSSGSAPYEQYF,TGTGCCACCAGCAGCGGGAGTGCCCCCTACGAGCAGTACTTC
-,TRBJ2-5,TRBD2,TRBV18,CASSPGLAGDPTQYF,TGTGCCAGCTCACCCGGACTAGCGGGGGACCCGACCCAGTACTTC
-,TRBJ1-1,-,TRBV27,CASSFGYRGEAFF,TGTGCCAGCAGTTTTGGTTATCGAGGGGAAGCTTTCTTT
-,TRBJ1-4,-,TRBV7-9,CASSGGSSTNEKLFF,TGTGCCAGCAGTGGTGGGTCGTCAACTAATGAAAAACTGTTTTTT
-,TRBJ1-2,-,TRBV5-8,CASSNGQTNYGYTF,TGTGCCAGCAGCAACGGACAGACCAACTATGGCTACACCTTC
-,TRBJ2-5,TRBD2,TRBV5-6,CASSLVGRDYQETQYF,TGTGCCAGCAGCTTGGTTGGCAGGGACTATCAAGAGACCCAGTACTTC
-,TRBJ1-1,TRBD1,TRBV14,CASSQRWGQGLPEAFF,TGTGCCAGCAGCCAACGATGGGGACAGGGGTTGCCTGAAGCTTTCTTT
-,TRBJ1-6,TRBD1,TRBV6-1,CASNTGTGGNSPLHF,TGTGCCAGTAATACCGGGACAGGGGGAAATTCACCCCTCCACTTT
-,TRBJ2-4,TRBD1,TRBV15,CATAGQGRVKNIQYF,TGTGCCACCGCTGGACAGGGCAGAGTCAAAAACATTCAGTACTTC
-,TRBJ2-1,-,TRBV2,CASSEAGRLNEQFF,TGTGCCAGCAGTGAAGCGGGGAGGCTAAATGAGCAGTTCTTC
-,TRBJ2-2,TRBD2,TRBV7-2,CASSLLAGLLNTGELFF,TGTGCCAGCAGCCTTTTAGCGGGACTACTTAACACCGGGGAGCTGTTTTTT
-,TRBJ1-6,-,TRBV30,CAWRVDGDSPLHF,TGTGCCTGGAGAGTTGACGGGGATTCACCCCTCCACTTT
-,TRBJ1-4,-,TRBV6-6,CASSLRGKEEKLFF,TGTGCCAGCAGCCTCCGGGGGAAAGAGGAAAAACTGTTTTTT
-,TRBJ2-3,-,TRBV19,CASSMGGVRDTQYF,TGTGCCAGTAGTATGGGCGGGGTGCGGGATACGCAGTATTTT
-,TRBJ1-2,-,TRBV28,CASSLVGNYGYTF,TGTGCCAGCAGTTTAGTAGGGAACTATGGCTACACCTTC
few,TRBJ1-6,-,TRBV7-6,CASSYGRGSINSPLHF,TGTGCCAGCAGTTACGGACGGGGGAGTATCAATTCACCCCTCCACTTT
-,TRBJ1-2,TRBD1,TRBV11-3,CASSRQGADGYTF,TGTGCCAGCAGCAGACAGGGGGCGGATGGCTACACCTTC
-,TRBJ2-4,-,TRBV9,CASSAGQVEGNIQYF,TGTGCCAGCAGCGCCGGGCAGGTTGAGGGAAACATTCAGTACTTC
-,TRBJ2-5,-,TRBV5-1,CASSQGPISWNQETQYF,TGCGCCAGCAGCCAGGGGCCAATCTCTTGGAACCAAGAGACCCAGTACTTC
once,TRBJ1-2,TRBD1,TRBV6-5,CASSKPPGTGLATF,TGTGCCAGCAGTAAACCTCCCGGGACAGGGCTCGCCACCTTC
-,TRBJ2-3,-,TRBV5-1,CASSFRDGTDTQYF,TGCGCCAGCAGCTTCCGGGACGGAACAGATACGCAGTATTTT
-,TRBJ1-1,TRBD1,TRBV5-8,CASSLASGGQGNTEAFF,TGTGCCAGCAGCTTGGCCTCGGGGGGACAGGGGAACACTGAAGCTTTCTTT
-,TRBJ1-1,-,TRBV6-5,CASSYGEGNTEAFF,TGTGCCAGCAGTTACGGTGAAGGGAACACTGAAGCTTTCTTT
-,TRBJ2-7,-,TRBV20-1,CSAPQRGEQYF,TGCAGTGCCCCCCAGAGGGGCGAGCAGTACTTC
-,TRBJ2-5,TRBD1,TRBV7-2,CASSWDRAGETQYF,TGTGCCAGCAGCTGGGACAGGGCCGGGGAGACCCAGTACTTC
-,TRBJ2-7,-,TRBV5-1,CASSTSGKDYEQYF,TGCGCCAGCAGCACGTCAGGGAAGGACTACGAGCAGTACTTC
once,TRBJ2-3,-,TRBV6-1,CASVRSQSSTDTQYF,TGTGCCAGCGTCCGGAGCCAGAGCAGCACAGATACGCAGTATTTT
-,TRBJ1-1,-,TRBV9,CASSVARDRGTEAFF,TGTGCCAGCAGCGTAGCCCGGGACCGGGGCACTGAAGCTTTCTTT
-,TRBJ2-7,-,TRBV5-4,CASSLAPGYEQYF,TGTGCCAGCAGCTTGGCCCCCGGCTACGAGCAGTACTTC
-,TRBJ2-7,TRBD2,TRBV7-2,CASSLPGGRASDYEQYF,TGTGCCAGCAGCTTACCCGGCGGGAGGGCCTCGGACTACGAGCAGTACTTC
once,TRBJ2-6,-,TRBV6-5,CASSSPPVGANVLTF,TGTGCCAGCAGTTCCCCTCCCGTTGGAGCCAACGTCCTGACTTTC
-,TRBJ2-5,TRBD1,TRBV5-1,CASSLGQGVLETQYF,TGCGCCAGCAGCTTGGGACAGGGGGTTCTGGAGACCCAGTACTTC
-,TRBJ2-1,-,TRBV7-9,CASSLVWSSYNEQFF,TGTGCCAGCAGCTTAGTATGGTCTTCCTACAATGAGCAGTTCTTC
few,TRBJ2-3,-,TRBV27,CASSFGGLPRYTQYF,TGTGCCAGCAGTTTTGGTGGGCTCCCACGCTATACGCAGTATTTT
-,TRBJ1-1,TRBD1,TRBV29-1,CSVDTRGNREAFF,TGCAGCGTTGACACCAGGGGGAATCGTGAAGCTTTCTTT
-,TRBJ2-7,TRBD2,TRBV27,CASSKSSGSLLVDEQYF,TGTGCCAGCAGTAAGTCTAGCGGGAGTTTGTTGGTCGACGAGCAGTACTTC
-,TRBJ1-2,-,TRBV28,CATPGGLGYTF,TGTGCCACCCCGGGGGGCCTTGGCTACACCTTC
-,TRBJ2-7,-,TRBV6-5,CASSYSRDEQYF,TGTGCCAGCAGTTACAGTCGTGACGAGCAGTACTTC
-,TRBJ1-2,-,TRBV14,CASSQDYRGGYTF,TGTGCCAGCAGCCAAGATTATAGGGGTGGCTACACCTTC